This entry lists 7 T cell receptor beta chains sequenced from one sample in a study of T-cell reconstitution after alpha-beta-depleted transplantation in children. TCRbeta library construction was performed incorporating unique molecular identifiers. One entry per CDR3 protein results from TCRdb running MiXCR on the PCR reads. The sample consists of around 680,000 distinct CDR3 sequences, around a sixth of them appearing once. Here the sequenced sample was PBMCs from the stem cell graft donor, taken from the stem cell graft. The receptors originated from a human donor who donated a stem cell graft to a child with acute myeloid leukemia.

In this sample, this clonotype turned up many times. This chain joins TRBV20-1 and TRBJ2-7; 8 bases align to TRBD1. Germline V gives CDR1 DFQATT, CDR2 SNEGSKA (reference sequence). The CDR3 consists of 14 residues. J lost 0 bases, V lost 3 bases, and 4 bases had no gene match. The CDR3, as DNA: TGCAGTGCTAGGGACAGGGTTTTCTCCTACGAGCAGTACGTC. It specifies CSARDRVFSYEQYV.

This clonotype was counted ten times or more. The chain has TRBV7-2 and TRBJ2-1; TRBD2 matches at 8 bases. CDR3 length: 14 amino acids. Germline lookup yields CDR1 SGHTA and CDR2 FQGNSA. V trimming: 7 bases; J trimming: 0 bases; junction bases outside the gene matches: 2. CDR3 sequence reads: CASTRGDSYNEQFF. The CDR3 nucleotides read TGTGCCAGCACGCGGGGGGACTCCTACAATGAGCAGTTCTTC. The full variable domain, its missing parts supplied by reference TRBV7-2 and TRBJ2-1, is GAGVSQSPSNKVTEKGKDVELRCDPISGHTALYWYRQSLGQGLEFLIYFQGNSAPDKSGLPSDRFSAERTGGSVSTLTIQRTQQEDSAVYLCASTRGDSYNEQFFGPGTRLTVL.

As regards this clonotype: This may come from a read error, since a much larger clone is one base off. The J gene is TRBJ1-2, the V gene TRBV5-5; D gene unclear. Germline-derived CDR1 and CDR2 are SGHKS and YYEKEE (reference sequence). The CDR3 sequence is 15 residues long. The ends were cut back, 4 bases at V and 0 bases at J, with 13 bases in the middle. The CDR3 DNA is TGTGCCAGCAGCATGGAGGCGGTAGCTAACTATGGCTACACCTTC. It yields the protein CASSMEAVANYGYTF.

This clonotype was counted many times. The V and J genes are TRBV20-1 and TRBJ1-6; possible D gene TRBD1, 6 bases. CDR3 length equals 14 residues. Trimming shortened V by 3 bases and J by 5 bases, and 11 bases separated the two germline ends. Germline V gene lookup returns CDR1 DFQATT and CDR2 SNEGSKA (reference sequence). The DNA for the CDR3 is TGCAGTGCTAGTGGGGGACACCATAATTCACCCCTCCACTTT. The encoded protein is CSASGGHHNSPLHF.

This chain connects TRBV27 to TRBJ1-4; D might be TRBD1 (5 bases). The ends were cut back, 4 bases at V and 7 bases at J, with 22 bases in the middle. Germline V CDR1 and CDR2: MNHEY, SMNVEV (reference sequence). There are 17 residues in the CDR3. The DNA of the CDR3 is TGTGCCAGCAGTTCGTCTCCTTTTGACAGCGACGGTGAAAAACTGTTTTTT. This sequence encodes CASSSSPFDSDGEKLFF.

In its sample, this clonotype was seen many times. V usage is TRBV6-2 or TRBV6-3 and J usage is TRBJ2-1; D might be TRBD2 (6 bases). The germline V gene encodes CDR1 MNHEY and CDR2 SVGEGT. The germline V and J ends were trimmed by 6 bases and 0 bases, with 24 bases remaining between them. The CDR3 runs to 19 residues. CDR3 bases: TGTGCCAGCAGAGGCGGGACCCCCAATCCATCAAGCTCCTACAATGAGCAGTTCTTC. Amino acid sequence: CASRGGTPNPSSSYNEQFF.

There are a few counts of this clonotype. The rearrangement links TRBV11-1 to TRBJ2-1; 14 positions match TRBD2. The CDR3 sequence is 20 residues long. Germline assignment: CDR1 SGHAT and CDR2 FQDESV (reference sequence). V shed 5 bases, J shed 1 base, and the junction held 13 bases outside the gene matches. The CDR3 reads CASSPMAGTSGGPSYNEQFF. The CDR3 DNA is TGTGCCAGCAGCCCTATGGCCGGGACTAGCGGGGGCCCGTCCTACAATGAGCAGTTCTTC. The full variable domain, completed using reference TRBV11-1 and TRBJ2-1, is EAEVAQSPRYKITEKSQAVAFWCDPISGHATLYWYRQILGQGPELLVQFQDESVVDDSQLPKDRFSAERLKGVDSTLKIQPAELGDSAMYLCASSPMAGTSGGPSYNEQFFGPGTRLTVL.